This T cell receptor beta chain stems from a study of blood T cell repertoires in COVID-19. Overall study: Whether acute or convalescent, the COVID-19 samples came from the United States, Italy and Spain. PBMCs, B-cell-depleted T cells, or T cells were the source of the cDNA or gDNA that made up the material.

Authors' processing steps: The authors estimated nucleated cell counts from reference gene primer amplification. Some clones are missing from TCRdb's copy, which holds only in-frame ones; the method was immunoSEQ multiplex PCR. V and J calls and clone size are those listed in that table; D and trimming were worked out from the DNA. The sample gives about 35,000 clones, roughly 82% of which show up once; about 38% is in the top ten. The source is a man aged 80 or over with active or convalescent COVID-19. The sequencing input was peripheral blood.

The CDR3: CASGLVTSGTYEQYF. As DNA, the CDR3 is TGTGCTAGTGGTTTGGTAACTAGCGGTACCTACGAGCAGTACTTC. V is TRBV12-5 and J is TRBJ2-7; 8 nucleotides align to TRBD2. This CDR3 has 15 amino acids. Germline trimming cut 0 bases from V and 2 bases from J; bases unmatched to any gene: 3. From germline, CDR1 is LGHNT and CDR2 FRNRAP.